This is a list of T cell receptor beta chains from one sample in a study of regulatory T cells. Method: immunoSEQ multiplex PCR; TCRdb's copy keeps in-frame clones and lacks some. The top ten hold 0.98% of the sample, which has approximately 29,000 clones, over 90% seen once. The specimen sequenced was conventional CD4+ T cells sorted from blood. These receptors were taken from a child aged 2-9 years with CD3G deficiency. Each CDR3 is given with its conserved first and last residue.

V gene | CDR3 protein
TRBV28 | CASSWPGGGQPQHF
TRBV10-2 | CASRLAGYEGNEQFF
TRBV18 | CASSPGSGSYEQYF
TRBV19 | CASSNAYREKLFF
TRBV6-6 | CASAAAPADTQYF
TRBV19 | CASSPGRGTNEQFF
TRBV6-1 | CASSEWGGPYEQYF
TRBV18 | CASSPPLGTLNF
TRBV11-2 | CASSPAKGHTGELFF
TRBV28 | CASSLPRPFGTEAFF
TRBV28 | CASSLDSAGGYTF
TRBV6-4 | CASSGLGTRKYEQYF
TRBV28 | CASSRWDRGRGNQPQHF
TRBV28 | CASPQRSNTGELFF
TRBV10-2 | CASSAASSYEQYF
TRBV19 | CASSMRMNTEAFF
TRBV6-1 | CASSLTGPQGQYF
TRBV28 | CASSLRPPDTQYF
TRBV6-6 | CASSYGGRTKNIQYF
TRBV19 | CASSDVQGRYNNQPQHF
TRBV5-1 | CASSLIGQGMGYTF
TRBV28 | CASSFGQGARKLFF
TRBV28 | CASSSSSTGAWGRAFF
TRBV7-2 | CASSLGKYSYEQYF
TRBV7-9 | CASSLTGPSGDTQYF
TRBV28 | CASSFGHGTSQFF
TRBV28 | CASSQLTATDTQYF
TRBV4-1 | CASSQDRGSGRRWDTQYF
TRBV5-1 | CASSSQGANTEAFF
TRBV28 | CASREQGVYEQYF
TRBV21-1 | CAIIKTGKKNEQFF
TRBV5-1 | CASSLAGQGADTQYF
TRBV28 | CASSSWTGEQYF
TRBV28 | CASSLGGQGRNQPQHF
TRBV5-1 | CASSLGTKLDNEQFF
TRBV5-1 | CASSFTGGGSTEAFF
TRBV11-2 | CASSHRDSHNEQFF
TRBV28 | CASSRRDRGLVRNQPQHF
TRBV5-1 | CASSLGLQSTDTQYF
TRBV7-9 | CASSFDGNTEAFF
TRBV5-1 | CASSPGTPTDTQYF
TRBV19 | CASSRRRTDTQYF
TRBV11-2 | CASSLLAGSYNEQFF
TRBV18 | CASSPGTPGPYNEQFF
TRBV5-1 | CASSSGSALGETQYF
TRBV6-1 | CASSDRQGAYEQYF
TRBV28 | CASSLGFGWQPQHF
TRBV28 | CASSSGQGNEKLFF
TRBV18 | CASSRGHSDEQYF
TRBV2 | CASRASSGRTKLFPYEQYF
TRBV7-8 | CASSPHGGRINNEQFF
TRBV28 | CASSLVLWGGQPQHF
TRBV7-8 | CASSLDGPLSF
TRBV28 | CASSRYGLHQPQHF
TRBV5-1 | CASSQGEPGEQYF
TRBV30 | CAWSRQGSEQYF